The clone carrying this T cell receptor beta chain was recorded a few times. Antigen: not known. The time point is: sample taken at primary tumor resection. The sequenced material consisted of unsorted whole RNA from tumor, nontumor lung or frozen PBMC. These data originate in a study of spatial heterogeneity in lung cancer. On the study more broadly: The average appearance count of each unique TCR and UMI combination in raw reads was more than eight. Overall study results and limits: Compared with follow-up, resection was when ubiquitous expanded tumor TCRs appeared in blood more.

TCRdb analysed the 5' RACE reads with MiXCR anew, one entry per CDR3 protein. This sample has tens of thousands of distinct CDR3 sequences, with approximately 20% found just once. CDR1 MNHEY and CDR2 SVGAGI come from the germline V gene. This CDR3 comprises 14 residues. The V gene lost 6 bases and the J gene lost 5 bases, with 16 bases spanning the gap. The sequencing used PBMCs, collected at surgery. This sequence joins TRBV6-5 and TRBJ2-5; the D gene is possibly TRBD2 (6 bases). The TCR originated in a male donor with early-stage non-small cell lung cancer. CDR3 in DNA: TGTGCCAGCAGCCGCGGGACCCTGGGGGAGACCCAGTACTTC. The encoded protein is CASSRGTLGETQYF.